Below, 20 T cell receptor beta chains from the same sample are listed, as sequenced in a study of shared clonotypes between healthy human individuals. Generated by immunoSEQ multiplex PCR, the TCRdb table keeps only in-frame clones and is missing some. The profile shows some 1.1 million clones, about 72% of them singletons. Input material: memory CD4+ T cells from PBMCs. The subset is: CD45RA-negative fraction. These receptors came from a man in his late teens or twenties in good health. Some clones in this sample may be carry-over from other donors' samples.

The chain uses TRBV5-6 and TRBJ2-7; perhaps TRBD2 as D (5 bases). From germline, CDR1 is SGHDT and CDR2 YYEEEE. The CDR3 spans 14 residues. Trimming stripped 2 bases from V and 6 bases from J, with 15 bases between. CDR3 nucleotides: TGTGCCAGCAGCTTACTTGGTCGGGAAGGCGAGCAGTACTTC. Residues: CASSLLGREGEQYF.

The chain has TRBV4-2 and TRBJ1-4; D is undetermined. The CDR3 length is 16 residues. Germline V lookup: CDR1 LGHNA, CDR2 YNFKEQ. Trimming left V 0 bases short and J 7 bases short, with 15 bases between. Here the CDR3 DNA reads TGTGCCAGCAGCCAAGATCGGGGTGGGGAGGGTGAAAAACTGTTTTTT. This sequence encodes CASSQDRGGEGEKLFF.

The chain links TRBV29-1 to TRBJ2-6; 7 positions agree with TRBD2. The CDR3 is 20 amino acids. Germline CDR1 SQVTM, CDR2 ANQGSEA. Losses at the gene ends were 4 bases for V and 0 bases for J; bases not matched to a gene: 18. In DNA, the CDR3 is TGCAGCGTTGGACCCCCGGCGGGGGTCCACACTCTCTCTGGGGCCAACGTCCTGACTTTC. Its protein is CSVGPPAGVHTLSGANVLTF.

This clone was picked up one time. The chain combines TRBV18 with TRBJ2-3; possibly TRBD1 or TRBD2 for D (5 bases each). Trimming pared 0 bases from V and 10 bases from J, leaving 14 bases between. Looked up from germline, CDR1 is KGHSH and CDR2 is LQKENI. This CDR3 comprises 14 residues. CDR3 protein: CASSPPIGGSAQYF. The CDR3 DNA is TGTGCCAGCTCACCACCTATTGGGGGTTCGGCGCAGTATTTT. Full variable domain (missing parts from reference TRBV18 and TRBJ2-3): NAGVMQNPRHLVRRRGQEARLRCSPMKGHSHVYWYRQLPEEGLKFMVYLQKENIIDESGMPKERFSAEFPKEGPSILRIQQVVRGDSAAYFCASSPPIGGSAQYFGPGTRLTVL.

This rearrangement joins TRBV5-8 to TRBJ2-6, with 7 bases lining up with TRBD1. J was trimmed by 2 bases and V by 4 bases; bases with no gene match: 3. Germline loops: CDR1 SGHTS, CDR2 YDEGEE. The CDR3 totals 15 residues. DNA of the CDR3: TGTGCCAGCAGCCGTACAGGGGCTGGGGCCAACGTCCTGACTTTC. It codes for CASSRTGAGANVLTF.

With respect to this clone: Different DNA sequences within this sample yield the same CDR3. This rearrangement joins TRBV28 to TRBJ2-3; possible D gene TRBD2, 5 bases. Trimming stripped 2 bases from V and 0 bases from J, with 6 bases between. CDR3 length: 14 amino acids. The germline CDR1 and CDR2 sequences are MDHEN and SYDVKM. The CDR3, as DNA: TGTGCCAGCAGTTTAGGAGGAAGCACAGATACGCAGTATTTT. This sequence encodes CASSLGGSTDTQYF.

The V and J genes are TRBV28 and TRBJ1-2, with 7 bases that match TRBD1. This CDR3 comprises 13 residues. The germline V gene encodes CDR1 MDHEN and CDR2 SYDVKM. Trimming took 7 bases from V and 11 from J; bases not matched to a gene: 13. As DNA, the CDR3 is TGTGCCAGCACAGGGGGGGGGATTCCACATTACACCTTC. Protein product: CASTGGGIPHYTF.

DNA of the CDR3: TGTGCCAGCAGCTTGAATTTGGTTGACTTAAATTTCTACGAGCAGTACTTC. Its protein is CASSLNLVDLNFYEQYF. The chain employs TRBV5-7 and TRBJ2-7, with unresolved D. TRBV5-7 is filed as an ORF, its function uncertain. V lost 1 base, J lost 3 bases, and 20 bases lay in between. The CDR3 is 17 amino acids.

The chain carries TRBV25-1 and TRBJ1-2, with TRBD1 matching over 7 bases. Germline CDR1 and CDR2: MGHDK and SYGVNS. J lost 5 bases, V lost 1 base, and 7 bases had no gene match. This CDR3 spans 15 amino acids. CDR3 region: CASSEFEGQRYGYTF. CDR3 sequence (DNA): TGTGCCAGCAGTGAATTCGAGGGACAGCGTTATGGCTACACCTTC.

J is TRBJ2-7 and V is TRBV29-1; D unclear. V was clipped by 6 bases and J by 3 bases, with 12 bases between them. Germline loops: CDR1 SQVTM, CDR2 ANQGSEA. This CDR3 is 12 amino acids long. The CDR3 coding sequence is TGCAGCGTGGTGTGGCAGAACTACGAGCAGTACTTC. Translating it yields CSVVWQNYEQYF.

There are many counts of this clone. This chain connects TRBV2 to TRBJ2-7; D may match TRBD1 or TRBD2 (5 bases each). The CDR3 is made up of 13 amino acids. The V end lost 3 bases, the J end lost 11 bases, and 17 bases lay between the germline ends. Germline CDR1 reads SNHLY; CDR2 reads FYNNEI. CDR3 in amino acids: CASSDSGTPEKYF. As DNA, the CDR3 is TGTGCCAGCAGTGACTCCGGGACCCCGGAAAAGTACTTC.

This CDR3 reads CASSPRRLAPSEQYF. For the CDR3, the DNA is TGTGCCAGCAGTCCCCGCCGACTAGCCCCTAGCGAGCAGTACTTC. The V and J genes are TRBV6-6 and TRBJ2-7, with TRBD2 matching over 7 bases. Germline CDR1 and CDR2: MNHNY and SVGAGI (reference sequence). The CDR3 extends over 15 amino acids. V was pared by 5 bases and J by 6 bases, with 13 bases of the junction left unmatched.

In this sample, this clone turned up once. The chain has TRBV5-1 and TRBJ2-3; 10 nucleotides line up with TRBD1. Germline values: CDR1 SGHRS, CDR2 YFSETQ. The junction had 11 bases not matched to a gene; V was cut back by 4 bases and J by 3 bases. The CDR3 covers 17 residues. The CDR3 protein is CASSLIGTGVPTDTQYF. The DNA for the CDR3 is TGCGCCAGCAGCCTAATCGGGACAGGGGTTCCAACAGATACGCAGTATTTT.

This clone was recorded many times. J is TRBJ2-1 and V is TRBV27; 13 bases agree with TRBD2. V was pared by 5 bases and J by 5 bases, with 21 bases of the junction left unmatched. CDR3 length: 21 residues. Germline V gene sequence: CDR1 MNHEY, CDR2 SMNVEV (reference sequence). CDR3 loop: CASSKVTSGRSRTIGHNEQFF. The CDR3 nucleotides are TGTGCCAGCAGTAAGGTGACTAGCGGGAGGTCTCGTACCATCGGGCACAATGAGCAGTTCTTC.

The chain carries TRBV7-2 and TRBJ1-1; D is perhaps TRBD1 (5 bases). Trimming cost V 7 bases and J 1 base, with 10 bases left between them. The CDR3 is 13 residues long. From germline, CDR1 is SGHTA and CDR2 FQGNSA. CDR3 in DNA: TGTGCCAGCACCCACGGGGGGAACACTGAAGCTTTCTTT. Translating gives CASTHGGNTEAFF.

The rearrangement uses TRBV2 and TRBJ1-3; D gene uncertain. With 2 bases removed from V and 3 bases from J, the gap between germline ends came to 8 bases. The CDR3 sequence is 14 residues long. The germline V gene encodes CDR1 SNHLY and CDR2 FYNNEI. The CDR3 here is CASSEYGFGNTIYF. Written as DNA, the CDR3 is TGTGCCAGCAGTGAATACGGGTTTGGAAACACCATATATTTT.

This sequence joins TRBV10-3 and TRBJ2-7, with a tentative D call TRBD2 (5 bases). Germline-derived CDR1 and CDR2 are ENHRY and SYGVKD. This CDR3 region has 12 residues. Between the trimmed V and J ends, which lost 2 bases and 6 bases, there was a span of 8 bases. CDR3 protein: CAISETGVEQYF. As DNA, the CDR3 is TGTGCCATCAGTGAGACCGGGGTCGAGCAGTACTTC.

J is TRBJ2-5 and V is TRBV7-9; D is unclear. The V end lost 0 bases, the J end lost 1 base, and 6 bases lay between the germline ends. Germline-derived CDR1 and CDR2 are SEHNR and FQNEAQ (reference sequence). The CDR3 is 14 amino acids. The CDR3 here is CASSLAVTQETQYF. Written as DNA, the CDR3 is TGTGCCAGCAGCTTAGCGGTTACCCAAGAGACCCAGTACTTC.

The V gene is TRBV14, the J gene TRBJ2-7; 7 bases match TRBD1. With 5 bases clipped from V and 2 bases from J, the junction kept 9 bases outside the gene matches. CDR1 is SGHDN and CDR2 is FVKESK in the germline V gene. The CDR3 totals 15 residues. CDR3 loop: CASSTVGGKPYEQYF. The CDR3 nucleotides are TGTGCCAGCAGCACGGTAGGGGGCAAGCCCTACGAGCAGTACTTC.

The CDR3 protein is CASSLEGPFGINEQFF. In DNA, the CDR3 is TGTGCCAGCAGCTTGGAAGGGCCGTTTGGGATCAATGAGCAGTTCTTC. The chain employs TRBV5-4 and TRBJ2-1; D ambiguous. Germline V gene sequence: CDR1 SGHNT, CDR2 YYREEE (reference sequence). Trimming pared 0 bases from V and 6 bases from J, leaving 16 bases between. The CDR3 consists of 16 residues.